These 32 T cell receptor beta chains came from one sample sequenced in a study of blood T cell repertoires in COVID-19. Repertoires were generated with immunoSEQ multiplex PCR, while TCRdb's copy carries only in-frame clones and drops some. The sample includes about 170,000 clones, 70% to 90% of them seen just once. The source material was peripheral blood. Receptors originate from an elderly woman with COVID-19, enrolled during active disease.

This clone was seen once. This CDR3 reads CASSLGQFYEQYF. The DNA for the CDR3 is TGCGCCAGCAGCTTGGGACAGTTCTACGAGCAGTACTTC. The chain links TRBV5-1 to TRBJ2-7; D is perhaps TRBD1 (5 bases). With 0 bases removed from V and 3 bases from J, the gap between germline ends came to 7 bases. CDR1 is SGHRS, CDR2 YFSETQ, per germline. The CDR3 has 13 amino acids.

The CDR3 DNA sequence: TGTGCCAGAAGCCGCGTCGAAGCCTACGAGCAGTACTTC. Residues: CARSRVEAYEQYF. The rearrangement joins TRBV5-3 to TRBJ2-7; D remains unclear. TRBV5-3 is labeled an ORF, and its function is uncertain. The CDR3 is 13 amino acids. Trimming shortened V by 4 bases and J by 2 bases, and 10 bases separated the two germline ends.

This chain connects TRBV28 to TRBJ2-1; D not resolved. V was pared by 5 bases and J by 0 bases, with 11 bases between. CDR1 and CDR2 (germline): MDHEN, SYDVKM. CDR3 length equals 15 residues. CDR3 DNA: TGTGCCAGCAGTCCGTCCCCGAGCTCCTACAATGAGCAGTTCTTC. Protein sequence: CASSPSPSSYNEQFF.

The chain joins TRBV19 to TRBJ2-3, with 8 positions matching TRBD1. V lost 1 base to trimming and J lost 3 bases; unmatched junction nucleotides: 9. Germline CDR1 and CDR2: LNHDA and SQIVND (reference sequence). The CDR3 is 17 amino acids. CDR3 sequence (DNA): TGTGCCAGTAGTATAGTCTACCCGGACAGGGAAACAGATACGCAGTATTTT. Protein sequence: CASSIVYPDRETDTQYF.

The CDR3 DNA sequence: TGCAGTGCTAGATCTGACAGAGAAGCTTTCTTT. Encoded protein: CSARSDREAFF. This chain connects TRBV20-1 to TRBJ1-1, with a tentative D call TRBD1 (5 bases). Trimming left V 2 bases short and J 8 bases short, with 9 bases between. The CDR3 extends over 11 amino acids. Germline V gives CDR1 DFQATT, CDR2 SNEGSKA (reference sequence).

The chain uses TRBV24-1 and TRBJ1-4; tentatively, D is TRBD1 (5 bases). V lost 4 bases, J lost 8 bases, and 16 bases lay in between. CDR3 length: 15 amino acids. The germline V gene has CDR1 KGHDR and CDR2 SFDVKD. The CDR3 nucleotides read TGTGCCACCAGTGACACCTTCGGGGGACGGGAAAAACTGTTTTTT. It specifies CATSDTFGGREKLFF.

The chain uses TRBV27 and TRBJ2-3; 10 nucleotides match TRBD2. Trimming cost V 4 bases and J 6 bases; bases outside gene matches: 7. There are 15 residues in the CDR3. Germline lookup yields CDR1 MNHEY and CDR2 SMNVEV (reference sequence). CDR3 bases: TGTGCCAGCAGTTATCAGCGGGGGGGGTTTGATACGCAGTATTTT. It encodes CASSYQRGGFDTQYF.

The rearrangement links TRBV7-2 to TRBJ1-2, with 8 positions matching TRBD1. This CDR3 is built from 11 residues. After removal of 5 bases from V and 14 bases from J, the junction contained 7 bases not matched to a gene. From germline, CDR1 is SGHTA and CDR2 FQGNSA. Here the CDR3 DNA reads TGTGCCAGCAGCGCTGGACAGGGTCGGACCTTC. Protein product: CASSAGQGRTF.

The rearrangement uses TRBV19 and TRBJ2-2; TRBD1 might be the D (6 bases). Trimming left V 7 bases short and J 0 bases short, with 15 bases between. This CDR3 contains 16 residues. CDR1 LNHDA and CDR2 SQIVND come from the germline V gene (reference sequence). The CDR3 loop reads CASKGGKLANTGELFF. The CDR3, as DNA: TGTGCCAGTAAAGGGGGAAAGCTAGCGAACACCGGGGAGCTGTTTTTT.

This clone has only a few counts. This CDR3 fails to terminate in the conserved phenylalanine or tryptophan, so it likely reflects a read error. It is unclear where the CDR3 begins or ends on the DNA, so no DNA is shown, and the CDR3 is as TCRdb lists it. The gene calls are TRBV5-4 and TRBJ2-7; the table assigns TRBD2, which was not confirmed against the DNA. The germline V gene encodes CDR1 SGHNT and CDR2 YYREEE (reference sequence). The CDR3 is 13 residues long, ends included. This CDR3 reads CASSYTRPPAGGL.

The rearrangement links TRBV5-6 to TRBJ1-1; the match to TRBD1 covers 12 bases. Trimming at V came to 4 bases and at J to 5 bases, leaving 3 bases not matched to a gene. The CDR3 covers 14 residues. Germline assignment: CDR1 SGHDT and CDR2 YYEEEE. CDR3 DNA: TGTGCCAGCAGCGAGGGACAGGGGGCGACTGAAGCTTTCTTT. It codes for CASSEGQGATEAFF.

Here the CDR3 reads CASSQGSLTGLAKNIQYF. DNA of the CDR3: TGTGCCAGCAGCCAAGGGAGTCTCACAGGGTTAGCCAAAAACATTCAGTACTTC. The chain carries TRBV3-1 (or the pseudogene TRBV3-2) and TRBJ2-4, with D tentatively TRBD1 (6 bases). The ends were cut back, 1 base at V and 0 bases at J, with 16 bases in the middle. The germline V gene has CDR1 LGHDT and CDR2 YNNKEL (reference sequence). CDR3 length: 18 residues.

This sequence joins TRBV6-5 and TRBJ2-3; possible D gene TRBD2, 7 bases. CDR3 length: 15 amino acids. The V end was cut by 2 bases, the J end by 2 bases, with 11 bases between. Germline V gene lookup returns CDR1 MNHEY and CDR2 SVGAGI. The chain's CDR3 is CASSYGRGPTDTQYF. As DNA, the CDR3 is TGTGCCAGCAGTTACGGGCGGGGGCCCACAGATACGCAGTATTTT.

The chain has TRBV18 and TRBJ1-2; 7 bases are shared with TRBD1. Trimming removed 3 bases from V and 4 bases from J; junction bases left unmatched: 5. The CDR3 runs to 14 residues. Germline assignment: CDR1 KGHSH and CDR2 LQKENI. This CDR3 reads CASSPQGQIYGYTF. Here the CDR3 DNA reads TGTGCCAGCTCACCTCAGGGACAGATCTATGGCTACACCTTC.

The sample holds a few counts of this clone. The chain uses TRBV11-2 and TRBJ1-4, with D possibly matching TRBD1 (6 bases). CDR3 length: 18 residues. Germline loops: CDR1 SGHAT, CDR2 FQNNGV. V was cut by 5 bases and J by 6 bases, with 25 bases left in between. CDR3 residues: CASSKGPQGIGMDEKLFF. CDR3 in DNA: TGTGCCAGCAGCAAAGGACCGCAGGGGATTGGAATGGATGAAAAACTGTTTTTT.

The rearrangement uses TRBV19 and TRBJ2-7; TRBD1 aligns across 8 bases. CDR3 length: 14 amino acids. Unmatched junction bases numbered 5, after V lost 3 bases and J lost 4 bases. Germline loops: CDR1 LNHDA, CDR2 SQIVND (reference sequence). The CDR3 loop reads CASSIRDRRYEQYF. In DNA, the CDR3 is TGTGCCAGTAGTATTAGGGACAGGCGGTACGAGCAGTACTTC.

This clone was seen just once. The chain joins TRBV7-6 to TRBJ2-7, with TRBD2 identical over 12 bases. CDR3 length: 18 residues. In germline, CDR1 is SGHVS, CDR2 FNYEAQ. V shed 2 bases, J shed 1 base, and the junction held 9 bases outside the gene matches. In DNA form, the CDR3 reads TGTGCCAGCAGCTTAATTGCGGCCGGACTAGCGGGATCCTACGAGCAGTACTTC. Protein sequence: CASSLIAAGLAGSYEQYF.

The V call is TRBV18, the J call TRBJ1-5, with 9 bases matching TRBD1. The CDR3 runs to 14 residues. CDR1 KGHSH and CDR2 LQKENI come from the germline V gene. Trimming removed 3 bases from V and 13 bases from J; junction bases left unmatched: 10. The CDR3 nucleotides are TGTGCCAGCTCACCCGGGACAGGGTCGCCAATGCAGCATTTT. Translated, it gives CASSPGTGSPMQHF. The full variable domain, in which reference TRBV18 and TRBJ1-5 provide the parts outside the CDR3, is NAGVMQNPRHLVRRRGQEARLRCSPMKGHSHVYWYRQLPEEGLKFMVYLQKENIIDESGMPKERFSAEFPKEGPSILRIQQVVRGDSAAYFCASSPGTGSPMQHFGDGTRLSIL.

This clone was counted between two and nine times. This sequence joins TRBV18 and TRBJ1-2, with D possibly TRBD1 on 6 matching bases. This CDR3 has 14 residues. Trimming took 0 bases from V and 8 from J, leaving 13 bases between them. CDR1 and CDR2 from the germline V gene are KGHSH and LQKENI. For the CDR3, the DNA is TGTGCCAGCTCACCACCGCTAGGGGGTTCGGGCTACACCTTC. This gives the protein CASSPPLGGSGYTF.

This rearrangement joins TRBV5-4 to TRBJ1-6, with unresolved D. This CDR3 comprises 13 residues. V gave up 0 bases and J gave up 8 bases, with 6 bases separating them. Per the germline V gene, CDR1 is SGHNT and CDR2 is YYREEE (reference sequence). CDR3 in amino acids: CASSLVRDSPLHF. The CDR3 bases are TGTGCCAGCAGCTTGGTGCGGGATTCACCCCTCCACTTT.

The CDR3, as DNA: TGTGCCAGTAGTACACTTACAGGAAACTATGGCTACACCTTC. This codes for CASSTLTGNYGYTF. The genes are TRBV19 and TRBJ1-2; tentative D call: TRBD1 (5 bases). Germline values: CDR1 LNHDA, CDR2 SQIVND (reference sequence). The V end was cut by 4 bases, the J end by 2 bases, with 11 bases between. This CDR3 is built from 14 residues.

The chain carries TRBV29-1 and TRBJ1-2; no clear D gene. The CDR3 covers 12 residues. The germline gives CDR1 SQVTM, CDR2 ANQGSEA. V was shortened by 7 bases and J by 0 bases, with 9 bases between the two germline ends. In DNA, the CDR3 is TGCAGCGCTGGTCGGGCTAACTATGGCTACACCTTC. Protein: CSAGRANYGYTF.

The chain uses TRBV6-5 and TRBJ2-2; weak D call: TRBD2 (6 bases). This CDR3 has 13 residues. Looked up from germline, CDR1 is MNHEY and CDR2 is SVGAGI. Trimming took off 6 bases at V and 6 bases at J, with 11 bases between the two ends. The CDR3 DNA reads TGTGCCAGCAGACTACTAGCTCCCGGGGAGCTGTTTTTT. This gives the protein CASRLLAPGELFF.

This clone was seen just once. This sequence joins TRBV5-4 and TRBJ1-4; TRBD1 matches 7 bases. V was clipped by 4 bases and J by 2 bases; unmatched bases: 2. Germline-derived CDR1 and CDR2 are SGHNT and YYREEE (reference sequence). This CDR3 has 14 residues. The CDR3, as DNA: TGTGCCAGCAGCCGGGACAGCACTAATGAAAAACTGTTTTTT. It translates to CASSRDSTNEKLFF. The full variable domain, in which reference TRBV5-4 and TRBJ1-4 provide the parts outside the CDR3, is ETGVTQSPTHLIKTRGQQVTLRCSSQSGHNTVSWYQQALGQGPQFIFQYYREEENGRGNFPPRFSGLQFPNYSSELNVNALELDDSALYLCASSRDSTNEKLFFGSGTQLSVL.

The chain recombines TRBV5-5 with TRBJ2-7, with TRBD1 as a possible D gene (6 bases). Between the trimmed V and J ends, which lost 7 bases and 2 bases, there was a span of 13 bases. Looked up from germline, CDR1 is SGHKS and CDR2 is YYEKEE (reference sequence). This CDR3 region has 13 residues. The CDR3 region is CASFRDITYEQYF. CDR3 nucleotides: TGTGCCAGCTTCCGGGACATAACCTACGAGCAGTACTTC.

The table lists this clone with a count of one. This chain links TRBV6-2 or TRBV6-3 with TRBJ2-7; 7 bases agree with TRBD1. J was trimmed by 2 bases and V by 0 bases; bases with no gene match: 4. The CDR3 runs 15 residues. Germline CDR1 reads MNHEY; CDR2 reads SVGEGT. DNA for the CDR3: TGTGCCAGCAGTTACTCGTGGCAGGGGGCCTACGAGCAGTACTTC. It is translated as CASSYSWQGAYEQYF.

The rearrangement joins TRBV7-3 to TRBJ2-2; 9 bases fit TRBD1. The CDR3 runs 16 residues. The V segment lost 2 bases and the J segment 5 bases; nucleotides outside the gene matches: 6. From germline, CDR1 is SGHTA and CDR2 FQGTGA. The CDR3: CASSLYGTGSTGELFF. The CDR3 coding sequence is TGTGCCAGCAGCTTATATGGGACAGGGAGTACCGGGGAGCTGTTTTTT.

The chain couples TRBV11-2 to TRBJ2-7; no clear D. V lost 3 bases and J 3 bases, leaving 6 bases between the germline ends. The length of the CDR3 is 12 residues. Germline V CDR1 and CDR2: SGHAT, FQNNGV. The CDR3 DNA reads TGTGCCAGCAGCTTTCAGAACTACGAGCAGTACTTC. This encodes CASSFQNYEQYF.

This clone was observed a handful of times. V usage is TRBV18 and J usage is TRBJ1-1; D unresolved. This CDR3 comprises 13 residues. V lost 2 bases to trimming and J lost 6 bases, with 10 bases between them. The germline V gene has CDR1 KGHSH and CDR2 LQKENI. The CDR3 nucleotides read TGTGCCAGCTCACCAGGGTTGGGCGCTGAAGCTTTCTTT. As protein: CASSPGLGAEAFF.

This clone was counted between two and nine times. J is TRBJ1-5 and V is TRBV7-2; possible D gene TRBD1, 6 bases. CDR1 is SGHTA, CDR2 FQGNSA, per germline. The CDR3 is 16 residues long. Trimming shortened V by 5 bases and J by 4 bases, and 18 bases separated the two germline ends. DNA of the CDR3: TGTGCCAGCAGCCCGCTCACGGCAGGGGCTAATCAGCCCCAGCATTTT. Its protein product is CASSPLTAGANQPQHF.

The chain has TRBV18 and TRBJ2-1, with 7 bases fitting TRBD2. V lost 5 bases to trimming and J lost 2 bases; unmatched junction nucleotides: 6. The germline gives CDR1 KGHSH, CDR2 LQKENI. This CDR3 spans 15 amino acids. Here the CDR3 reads CASSSPGGTYNEQFF. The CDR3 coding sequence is TGTGCCAGCTCAAGTCCGGGAGGTACCTACAATGAGCAGTTCTTC.

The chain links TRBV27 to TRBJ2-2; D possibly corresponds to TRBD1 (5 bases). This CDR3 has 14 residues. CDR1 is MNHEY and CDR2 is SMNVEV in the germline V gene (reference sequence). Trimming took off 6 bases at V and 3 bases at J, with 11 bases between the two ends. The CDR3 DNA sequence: TGTGCCAGCAGGATTTCAGGGTACACCGGGGAGCTGTTTTTT. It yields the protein CASRISGYTGELFF.